These 16 T cell receptor beta chains were sequenced from one sample in a study of cytomegalovirus exposure and HLA in healthy donors. The PCR ran on 60 Vbeta and 13 Jbeta primers. Clones were sequenced by immunoSEQ multiplex PCR, and TCRdb holds only the in-frame ones, with some missing. The sample records 210,000 or so clones, over 75% being singletons. Sequencing was performed on PBMCs. These receptors all come from a girl aged 2-10 years in good health and CMV-seronegative.

The chain couples TRBV2 to TRBJ1-2, with D unresolved. Per germline, CDR1 SNHLY and CDR2 FYNNEI. CDR3 length equals 15 residues. Trimming took 3 bases from V and 0 from J, leaving 11 bases between them. The CDR3 sequence: CASSDPAGTNYGYTF. The CDR3 region has the DNA TGTGCCAGCAGTGATCCTGCCGGGACTAACTATGGCTACACCTTC. Filled out from reference TRBV2 and TRBJ1-2, the complete variable domain reads EPEVTQTPSHQVTQMGQEVILRCVPISNHLYFYWYRQILGQKVEFLVSFYNNEISEKSEIFDDQFSVERPDGSNFTLKIRSTKLEDSAMYFCASSDPAGTNYGYTFGSGTRLTVV.

The V and J genes are TRBV19 and TRBJ2-2, with 8 bases lining up with TRBD1. J lost 6 bases, V lost 5 bases, and 11 bases had no gene match. The germline gives CDR1 LNHDA, CDR2 SQIVND (reference sequence). The length of the CDR3 is 16 residues. The CDR3 region is CASSGPRGQAAGELFF. In DNA, the CDR3 is TGTGCCAGTAGTGGACCTAGGGGACAGGCGGCCGGGGAGCTGTTTTTT.

The chain links TRBV2 to TRBJ2-5, with 9 bases that match TRBD2. This CDR3 has 16 residues. V lost 5 bases, J lost 4 bases, and 11 bases stayed unmatched. Germline values: CDR1 SNHLY, CDR2 FYNNEI. The chain's CDR3 is CASSFSGGVGGETQYF. For the CDR3, the DNA is TGTGCCAGCAGTTTTAGCGGGGGAGTCGGAGGAGAGACCCAGTACTTC.

CDR3 nucleotide sequence: TGTGCCAGCAGTTATTCGACAGGGGGCCGTGAAGCTTTCTTT. Translated: CASSYSTGGREAFF. This chain connects TRBV6-5 to TRBJ1-1; the match to TRBD1 covers 10 bases. The germline V gene has CDR1 MNHEY and CDR2 SVGAGI. V shed 3 bases and J 7 bases; nucleotides not matched to a gene: 5. This CDR3 spans 14 amino acids.

The genes are TRBV7-6 and TRBJ2-3; 7 bases agree with TRBD2. The V gene's germline CDR1 is SGHVS and CDR2 FNYEAQ. V was clipped by 5 bases and J by 4 bases; unmatched bases: 3. The CDR3 spans 13 residues. The CDR3 loop reads CASSPAGADTQYF. CDR3 in DNA: TGTGCCAGCAGCCCCGCGGGGGCAGATACGCAGTATTTT.

This clone was seen more than once but under ten times. The CDR3 protein is CASRRDREETQYF. The DNA of the CDR3 is TGTGCCAGCAGACGAGACAGGGAGGAGACCCAGTACTTC. This chain links TRBV6-1 with TRBJ2-5, with 7 positions matching TRBD1. CDR3 length: 13 amino acids. Germline V gives CDR1 MNHNS, CDR2 SASEGT. With 6 bases clipped from V and 5 bases from J, the junction kept 6 bases outside the gene matches.

The rearrangement links TRBV30 to TRBJ1-4; 10 nucleotides agree with TRBD1. CDR3 length: 13 amino acids. V shed 5 bases and J 8 bases; nucleotides not matched to a gene: 5. Germline V gene sequence: CDR1 GTSNPN, CDR2 SVGIG (reference sequence). The CDR3: CAWALTGGEKLFF. The CDR3 DNA reads TGTGCCTGGGCCTTGACAGGGGGCGAAAAACTGTTTTTT.

The rearrangement uses TRBV6-1 and TRBJ2-7; possible D gene TRBD2, 6 bases. V gave up 7 bases and J gave up 0 bases, with 16 bases separating them. Germline CDR1 is MNHNS and CDR2 is SASEGT. This CDR3 has 15 amino acids. The CDR3 DNA reads as TGTGCCAGCACGAAGGACGGGGGTAACTCCTACGAGCAGTACTTC. This encodes CASTKDGGNSYEQYF.

The V and J genes are TRBV6-5 and TRBJ2-7, with 7 bases identical to TRBD2. With 1 base clipped from V and 3 bases from J, the junction kept 3 bases outside the gene matches. The germline V gene has CDR1 MNHEY and CDR2 SVGAGI. This CDR3 has 14 amino acids. CDR3 nucleotides: TGTGCCAGCAGTTACTACGGGGAGGGCTACGAGCAGTACTTC. The encoded protein is CASSYYGEGYEQYF.

This rearrangement joins TRBV4-2 to TRBJ2-2, with D perhaps matching TRBD2 (5 bases). Germline-derived CDR1 and CDR2 are LGHNA and YNFKEQ. The CDR3 spans 16 residues. V shed 1 base and J shed 4 bases, with 13 bases lying between them. CDR3 sequence: CASSQVSSPLTGELFF. The DNA for the CDR3 is TGTGCCAGCAGCCAAGTATCTAGCCCTCTCACCGGGGAGCTGTTTTTT.

V usage is TRBV11-2 and J usage is TRBJ2-5; D may be TRBD1 (5 bases). Germline lookup yields CDR1 SGHAT and CDR2 FQNNGV. The CDR3 runs 15 residues. Trimming stripped 5 bases from V and 3 bases from J, with 16 bases between. CDR3 protein: CASSPQGVGEETQYF. CDR3 bases: TGTGCCAGCAGCCCCCAGGGTGTAGGGGAAGAGACCCAGTACTTC.

This sequence joins TRBV27 and TRBJ1-4; D might be TRBD1 (6 bases). This CDR3 region has 15 residues. CDR1 is MNHEY and CDR2 is SMNVEV in the germline V gene (reference sequence). With 5 bases removed from V and 5 bases from J, the gap between germline ends came to 15 bases. CDR3 protein: CASSPPGQRNEKLFF. The CDR3 coding sequence is TGTGCCAGCAGTCCACCGGGACAAAGGAATGAAAAACTGTTTTTT.

In this sample, this clone turned up a few times. The chain links TRBV4-1 to TRBJ1-4, with D maybe TRBD1 (5 bases). V was pared by 2 bases and J by 2 bases, with 9 bases between. The V gene's germline CDR1 is MGHRA and CDR2 YSYEKL. The CDR3 contains 15 residues. CDR3 DNA sequence: TGCGCCAGCAGCCAACAGGGAGGCACTAATGAAAAACTGTTTTTT. Amino acids: CASSQQGGTNEKLFF.

This chain connects TRBV7-9 to TRBJ1-1; D perhaps matches TRBD1 (5 bases). The CDR3 runs 19 residues. The germline V gene encodes CDR1 SEHNR and CDR2 FQNEAQ (reference sequence). V lost 1 base and J 7 bases, leaving 28 bases between the germline ends. CDR3 protein: CASSLGPYDRAGRRHEAFF. CDR3 nucleotide sequence: TGTGCCAGCAGCTTAGGCCCCTACGACAGAGCCGGGCGACGACATGAAGCTTTCTTT.

The chain uses TRBV15 and TRBJ2-2; tentatively, D is TRBD1 (6 bases). Germline V gene lookup returns CDR1 LNHNV and CDR2 YYDKDF (reference sequence). V was clipped by 5 bases and J by 2 bases, with 12 bases between them. CDR3 length: 15 residues. CDR3 sequence (DNA): TGTGCCACCAGCGGGGGACACCTAAACACCGGGGAGCTGTTTTTT. Encoded protein: CATSGGHLNTGELFF.

The chain uses TRBV13 and TRBJ2-2; TRBD2 might be the D (6 bases). Trimming pared 4 bases from V and 1 base from J, leaving 10 bases between. Germline assignment: CDR1 PRHDT and CDR2 FYEKMQ (reference sequence). The CDR3 is 15 residues long. DNA of the CDR3: TGTGCCAGCAGCTACGGGACTCAGAACACCGGGGAGCTGTTTTTT. This translates into CASSYGTQNTGELFF. Full variable domain (rest looked up from reference TRBV13 and TRBJ2-2): AAGVIQSPRHLIKEKRETATLKCYPIPRHDTVYWYQQGPGQDPQFLISFYEKMQSDKGSIPDRFSAQQFSDYHSELNMSSLELGDSALYFCASSYGTQNTGELFFGEGSRLTVL.